This T cell receptor (beta chain) was sequenced during a study of T-cell reconstitution after alpha-beta-depleted transplantation in children (dated by TCRdb to the mid-2010s). At the level of the whole study: Using TCR repertoire profiling, the study quantitatively followed how T-cell immune reconstitution unfolded in children after TCRalphabeta/CD19-depleted allogeneic hematopoietic cell transplantation.

This clonotype came up a few times. Its antigen remains unidentified. No base-level quality is on record; no much larger clone is a single base apart. Trimmed from V: 4 bases; trimmed from J: 2 bases; junction bases lacking a gene match: 6. Taken from cysteine to phenylalanine, the CDR3 has 15 residues. Left in the record is the CDR3 DNA by itself, 45 bases read in frame from the first base. The germline V gene sets CDR1 to SGHVT and CDR2 to SQSDAQ. Overall study results and their limits: In some patients, the high TCRbeta diversity seen at day 60 was put down to recipient T cells and intrathymic progenitors that had survived conditioning. About two months after transplant, the apparently early recovery of alphabetaT-cell counts reportedly depended on just several hundred clones that had expanded rapidly and came from non-depleted graft cells. Over the following months the frequencies of hyperexpanded clones went down, and after one year T-cell counts and TCRbeta diversity were mostly credited to newly produced T cells.

The method was PCR. TCRdb lists the instrument as Illumina HiSeq 2500. Molecular barcoding was employed in the preparation of TCR libraries, with unique molecular identifiers being used to normalize TCRbeta repertoire quantification. The public reads were reanalyzed by TCRdb: fastp trimming at Q25, MiXCR alignment, in-frame beta chains only. Every CDR3 protein is listed once, alongside the most common genes and DNA of its rows. In this sample the table shows about 420,000 distinct CDR3 sequences, 15% to 20% of which occur a single time. The ten largest clones take up 25% to 30% of the sample. In light of the paper, this sample's treatment or condition label describes: allogeneic hematopoietic cell transplantation with graft depleted of TCRalphabeta T cells and CD19 B cells. TCRalphabeta/CD19-depleted allogeneic hematopoietic cell grafts were given to the transplant recipients, all of whom were children.

The rearrangement combines TRBV7-4 with TRBJ2-3, and TRBD2 aligns with 7 junction nucleotides. The sample here was PBMCs, mostly from graft donor cells, taken 360 days after TCRalphabeta/CD19-depleted stem cell transplant. This TCR was sampled from a boy in the first two years of life who had a stem cell transplant for Wiskott-Aldrich syndrome, so the T cells may come from the graft donor. The DNA sequence follows: TGTGCCAGCAGCTCCCGGGACTACTACACAGATACGCAGTATTTT. It codes for CASSSRDYYTDTQYF.